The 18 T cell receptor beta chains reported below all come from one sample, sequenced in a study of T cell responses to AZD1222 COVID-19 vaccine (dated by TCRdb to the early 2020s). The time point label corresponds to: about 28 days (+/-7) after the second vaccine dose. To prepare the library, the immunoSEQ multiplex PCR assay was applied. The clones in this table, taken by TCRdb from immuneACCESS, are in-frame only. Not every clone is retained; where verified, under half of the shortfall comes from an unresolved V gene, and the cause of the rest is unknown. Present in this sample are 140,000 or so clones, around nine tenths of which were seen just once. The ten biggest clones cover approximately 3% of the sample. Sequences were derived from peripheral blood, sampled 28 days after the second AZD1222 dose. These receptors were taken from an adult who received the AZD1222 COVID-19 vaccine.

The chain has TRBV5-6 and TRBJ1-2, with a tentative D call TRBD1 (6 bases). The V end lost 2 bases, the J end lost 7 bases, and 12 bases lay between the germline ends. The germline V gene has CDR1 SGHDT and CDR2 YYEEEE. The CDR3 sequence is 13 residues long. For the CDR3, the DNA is TGTGCCAGCAGCTTCGGTTCAGGGGTTGGCTACACCTTC. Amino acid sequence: CASSFGSGVGYTF.

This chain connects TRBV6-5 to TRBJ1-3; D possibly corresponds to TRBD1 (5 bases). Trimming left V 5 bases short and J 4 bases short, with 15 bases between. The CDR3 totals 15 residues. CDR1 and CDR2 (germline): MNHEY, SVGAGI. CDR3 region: CASSRDGSEGNTIYF. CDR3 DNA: TGTGCCAGCAGTCGGGACGGATCTGAGGGAAACACCATATATTTT.

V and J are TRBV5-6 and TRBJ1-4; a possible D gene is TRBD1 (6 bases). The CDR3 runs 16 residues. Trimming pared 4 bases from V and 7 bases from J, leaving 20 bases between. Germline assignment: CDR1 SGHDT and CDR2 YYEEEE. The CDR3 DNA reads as TGTGCCAGCAGCCTTGGGGTGCCAGGGGATCGTGAAAAACTGTTTTTT. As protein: CASSLGVPGDREKLFF.

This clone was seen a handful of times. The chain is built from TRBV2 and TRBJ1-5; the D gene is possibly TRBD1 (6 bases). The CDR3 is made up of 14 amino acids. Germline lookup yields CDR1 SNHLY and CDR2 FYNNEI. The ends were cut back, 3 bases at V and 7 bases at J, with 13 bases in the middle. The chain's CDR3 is CASSDSIGGQPQHF. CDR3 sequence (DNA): TGTGCCAGCAGTGATAGTATAGGGGGGCAGCCCCAGCATTTT.

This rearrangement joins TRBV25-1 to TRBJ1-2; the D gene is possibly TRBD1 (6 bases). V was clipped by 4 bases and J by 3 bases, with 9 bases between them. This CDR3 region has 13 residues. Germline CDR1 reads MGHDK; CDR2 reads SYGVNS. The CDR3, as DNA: TGTGCCAGCAGTGGACAGGCCGACTATGGCTACACCTTC. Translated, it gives CASSGQADYGYTF.

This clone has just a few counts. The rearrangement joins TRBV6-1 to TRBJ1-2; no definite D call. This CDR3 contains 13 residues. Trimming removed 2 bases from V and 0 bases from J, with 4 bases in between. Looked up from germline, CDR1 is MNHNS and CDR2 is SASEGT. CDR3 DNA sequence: TGTGCCAGCAGTGAATATTCTAACTATGGCTACACCTTC. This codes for CASSEYSNYGYTF.

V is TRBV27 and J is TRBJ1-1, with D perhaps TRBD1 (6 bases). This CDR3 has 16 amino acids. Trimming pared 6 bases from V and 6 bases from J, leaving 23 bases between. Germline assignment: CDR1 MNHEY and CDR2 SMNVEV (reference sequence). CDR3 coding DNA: TGTGCCAGCAGCCCCCGGGGCAGGGGAGGTAATGCTGAAGCTTTCTTT. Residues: CASSPRGRGGNAEAFF.

The CDR3 sequence: CAISQGYEQYF. CDR3 in DNA: TGTGCCATCAGTCAGGGTTACGAGCAGTACTTC. The chain carries TRBV10-3 and TRBJ2-7, with D tentatively TRBD1 (5 bases). The V gene lost 5 bases and the J gene lost 4 bases, with 6 bases spanning the gap. This CDR3 contains 11 residues. Germline V gives CDR1 ENHRY, CDR2 SYGVKD.

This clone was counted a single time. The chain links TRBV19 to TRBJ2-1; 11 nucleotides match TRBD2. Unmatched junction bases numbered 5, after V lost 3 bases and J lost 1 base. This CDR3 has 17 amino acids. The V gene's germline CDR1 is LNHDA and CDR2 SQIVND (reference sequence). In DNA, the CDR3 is TGTGCCAGTAGTATGGTGAGGACTAGCGGGTCCTACAATGAGCAGTTCTTC. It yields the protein CASSMVRTSGSYNEQFF.

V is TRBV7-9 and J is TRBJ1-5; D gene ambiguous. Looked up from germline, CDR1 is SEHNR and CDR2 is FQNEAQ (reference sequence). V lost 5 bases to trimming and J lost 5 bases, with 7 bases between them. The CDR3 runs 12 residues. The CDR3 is CASSSIDQPQHF. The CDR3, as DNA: TGTGCCAGCAGCAGTATTGATCAGCCCCAGCATTTT.

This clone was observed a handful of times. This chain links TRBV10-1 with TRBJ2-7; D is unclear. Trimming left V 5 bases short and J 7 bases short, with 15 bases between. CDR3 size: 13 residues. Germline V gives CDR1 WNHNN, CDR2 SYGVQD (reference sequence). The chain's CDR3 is CASSPSRGREQYF. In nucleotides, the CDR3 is TGCGCCAGCAGTCCCTCAAGAGGCAGGGAGCAGTACTTC.

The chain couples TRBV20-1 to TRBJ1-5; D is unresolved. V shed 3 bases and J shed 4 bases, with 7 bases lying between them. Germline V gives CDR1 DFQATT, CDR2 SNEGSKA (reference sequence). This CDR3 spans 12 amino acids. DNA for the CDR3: TGCAGTGCTAGTTCGGGGAATCAGCCCCAGCATTTT. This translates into CSASSGNQPQHF.

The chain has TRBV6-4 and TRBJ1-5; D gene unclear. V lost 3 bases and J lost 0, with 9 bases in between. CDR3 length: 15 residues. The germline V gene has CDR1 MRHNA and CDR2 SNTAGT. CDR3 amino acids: CASSEQINSNQPQHF. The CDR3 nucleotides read TGTGCCAGCAGTGAACAGATTAATAGCAATCAGCCCCAGCATTTT.

The CDR3 DNA is TGTGCCAGTAATTTGGCAGGTGATAATTCACCCCTCCACTTT. Translating it yields CASNLAGDNSPLHF. The gene calls are TRBV19 and TRBJ1-6; no clear D. Germline-derived CDR1 and CDR2 are LNHDA and SQIVND (reference sequence). CDR3 length: 14 amino acids. V shed 7 bases and J shed 5 bases, with 12 bases lying between them.

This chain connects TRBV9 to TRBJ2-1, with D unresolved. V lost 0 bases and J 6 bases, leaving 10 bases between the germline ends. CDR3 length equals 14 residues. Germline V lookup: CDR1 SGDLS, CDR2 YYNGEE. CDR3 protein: CASSVGGKVNEQFF. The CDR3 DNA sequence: TGTGCCAGCAGCGTAGGTGGGAAGGTCAATGAGCAGTTCTTC. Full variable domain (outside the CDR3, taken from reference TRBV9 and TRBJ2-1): DSGVTQTPKHLITATGQRVTLRCSPRSGDLSVYWYQQSLDQGLQFLIQYYNGEERAKGNILERFSAQQFPDLHSELNLSSLELGDSALYFCASSVGGKVNEQFFGPGTRLTVL.

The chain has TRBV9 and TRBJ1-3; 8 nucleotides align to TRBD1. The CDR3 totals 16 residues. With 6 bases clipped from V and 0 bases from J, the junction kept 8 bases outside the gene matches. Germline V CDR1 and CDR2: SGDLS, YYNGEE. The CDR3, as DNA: TGTGCCAGCACCCCTTGGGACAGGTCCTCTGGAAACACCATATATTTT. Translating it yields CASTPWDRSSGNTIYF.

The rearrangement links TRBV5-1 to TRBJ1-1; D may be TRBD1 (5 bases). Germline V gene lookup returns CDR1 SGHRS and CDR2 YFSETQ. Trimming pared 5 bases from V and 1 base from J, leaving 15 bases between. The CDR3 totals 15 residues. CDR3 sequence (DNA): TGCGCCAGCAGTTTTGACAGAACCAGGAACACTGAAGCTTTCTTT. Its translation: CASSFDRTRNTEAFF.

The CDR3 sequence: CASRKDRLLIAFF. CDR3 DNA: TGTGCCAGCAGGAAAGACAGACTATTAATCGCTTTCTTT. The rearrangement joins TRBV6-5 to TRBJ1-1, with D possibly matching TRBD1 (5 bases). CDR1 MNHEY and CDR2 SVGAGI come from the germline V gene. V shed 6 bases and J shed 11 bases, with 19 bases lying between them. This CDR3 has 13 residues.